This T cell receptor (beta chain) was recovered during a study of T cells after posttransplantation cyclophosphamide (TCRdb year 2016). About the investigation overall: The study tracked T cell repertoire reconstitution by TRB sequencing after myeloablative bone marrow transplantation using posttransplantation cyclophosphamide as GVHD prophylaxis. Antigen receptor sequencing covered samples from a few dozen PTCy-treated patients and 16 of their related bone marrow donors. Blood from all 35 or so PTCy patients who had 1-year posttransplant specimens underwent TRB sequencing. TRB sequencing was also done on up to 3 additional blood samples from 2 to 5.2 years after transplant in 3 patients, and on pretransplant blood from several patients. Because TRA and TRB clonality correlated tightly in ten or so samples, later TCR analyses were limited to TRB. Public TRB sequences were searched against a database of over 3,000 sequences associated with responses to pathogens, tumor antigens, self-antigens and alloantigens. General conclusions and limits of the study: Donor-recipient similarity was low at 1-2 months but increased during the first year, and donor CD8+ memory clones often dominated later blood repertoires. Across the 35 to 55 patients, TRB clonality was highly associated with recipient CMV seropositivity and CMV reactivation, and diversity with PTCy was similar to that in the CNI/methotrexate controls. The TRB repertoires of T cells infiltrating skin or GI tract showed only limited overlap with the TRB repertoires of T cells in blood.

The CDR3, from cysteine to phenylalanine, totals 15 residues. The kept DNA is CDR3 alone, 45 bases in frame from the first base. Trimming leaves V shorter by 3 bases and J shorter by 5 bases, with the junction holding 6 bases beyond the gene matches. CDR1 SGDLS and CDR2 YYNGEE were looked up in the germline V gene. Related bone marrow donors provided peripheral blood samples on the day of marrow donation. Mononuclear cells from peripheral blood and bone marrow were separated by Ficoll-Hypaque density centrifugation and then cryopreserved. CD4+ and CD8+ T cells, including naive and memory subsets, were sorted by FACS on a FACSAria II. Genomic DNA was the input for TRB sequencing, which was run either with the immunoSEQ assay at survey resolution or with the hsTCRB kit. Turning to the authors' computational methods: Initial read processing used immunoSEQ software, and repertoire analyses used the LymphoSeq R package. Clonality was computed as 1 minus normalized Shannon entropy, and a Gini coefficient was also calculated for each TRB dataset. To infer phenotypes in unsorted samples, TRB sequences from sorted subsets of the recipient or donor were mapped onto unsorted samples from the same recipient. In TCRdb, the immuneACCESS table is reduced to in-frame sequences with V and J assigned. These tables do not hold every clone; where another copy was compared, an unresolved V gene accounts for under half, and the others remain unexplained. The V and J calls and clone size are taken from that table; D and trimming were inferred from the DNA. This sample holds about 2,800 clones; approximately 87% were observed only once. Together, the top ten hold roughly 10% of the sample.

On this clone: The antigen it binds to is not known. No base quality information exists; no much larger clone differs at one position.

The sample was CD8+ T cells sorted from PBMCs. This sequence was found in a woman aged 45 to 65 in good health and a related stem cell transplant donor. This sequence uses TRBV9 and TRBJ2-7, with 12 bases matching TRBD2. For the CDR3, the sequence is CASSARTSGAHEQYF. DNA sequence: TGTGCCAGCAGCGCCCGGACTAGCGGGGCCCACGAGCAGTACTTC.